These T cell receptor beta chains were read from a single sample in a study of cytomegalovirus exposure and HLA in healthy donors. The data were produced by immunoSEQ multiplex PCR, yet TCRdb's version contains in-frame clones alone and is incomplete. This table holds tens of thousands of clones, 85% to 95% found once. Material: PBMCs. These receptors all come from a man aged 18 to 30 in good health and CMV-seronegative. Each CDR3 is given with its conserved first and last residue. D genes are given only for firm matches. Clone size is shown for a subset of rows, as once, few, many or a class of expanded clone.

length,V,D,size,J,DNA,CDR3
14,TRBV19,TRBD1,once,TRBJ1-4,TGTGCCAGTAGGGGACAGGGAGGTCGGGAAAAACTGTTTTTT,CASRGQGGREKLFF
15,TRBV5-1,TRBD2,NA,TRBJ2-3,TGCGCCAGCAGCTGGACTAGCGGCAGCACAGATACGCAGTATTTT,CASSWTSGSTDTQYF
14,TRBV18,TRBD2,NA,TRBJ2-3,TGTGCCAGCTCAACCAGCGGGAACACAGATACGCAGTATTTT,CASSTSGNTDTQYF
17,TRBV18,TRBD2,NA,TRBJ2-7,TGTGCCAGCTCACCCCCCACCGGGACTAGCTTTCCTCTCGAGCAGTACTTC,CASSPPTGTSFPLEQYF
13,TRBV4-3,NA,once,TRBJ2-7,TGCGCCAGCAGCCAAGGACTAGTGGACGAGCAGTACTTC,CASSQGLVDEQYF
14,TRBV28,TRBD1,NA,TRBJ2-5,TGTGCCAGCAGTTTTCCGGCAGGTACAGGGGTCCAGTACTTC,CASSFPAGTGVQYF
12,TRBV12-5,NA,NA,TRBJ1-1,TGTGCTAGTGGTTCGCAGGGGACTGAAGCTTTCTTT,CASGSQGTEAFF
14,TRBV30,NA,NA,TRBJ1-4,TGTGCCTGGAGTGAAGGCAGGGGAGACGAAAAACTGTTTTTT,CAWSEGRGDEKLFF
13,TRBV9,NA,NA,TRBJ2-7,TGTGCCAGCAGCGTCAATAGCGGCCACGAGCAGTACTTC,CASSVNSGHEQYF
17,TRBV5-1,NA,NA,TRBJ1-2,TGCGCCAGCAGACCCACGACAGGAATGGGGGCCCGGGGTGGCTACACCTTC,CASRPTTGMGARGGYTF
13,TRBV2,NA,NA,TRBJ2-5,TGTGCCAGCCACCGGCTAGTATCAGAGACCCAGTACTTC,CASHRLVSETQYF
9,TRBV23-1,TRBD2,NA,TRBJ2-7,TGCTCGCGGGAGAACGAGCAGTACTTC,CSRENEQYF
14,TRBV15,NA,NA,TRBJ2-7,TGTGCCACCAGCAGAGTGACAGTTTCCTACGAGCAGTACTTC,CATSRVTVSYEQYF
15,TRBV7-9,TRBD2,NA,TRBJ2-2,TGTGCCAGCAGCTATAGCGGGACCGACACCGGGGAGCTGTTTTTT,CASSYSGTDTGELFF
12,TRBV30,NA,NA,TRBJ1-1,TGTGCCTGGAGTGTGGCGCCAGGCTCAGCTTTCTTT,CAWSVAPGSAFF
15,TRBV7-3,NA,NA,TRBJ2-1,TGTGCCAGCAGCTTAGGTGGACTGGCCTACAATGAGCAGTTCTTC,CASSLGGLAYNEQFF
16,TRBV7-9,TRBD2,NA,TRBJ2-3,TGTGCCAGCAGCTTAGCGGCGGGCGGGAGAGTGGATACGCAGTATTTT,CASSLAAGGRVDTQYF
13,TRBV25-1,NA,NA,TRBJ1-2,TGTGCCAGCAGTGGCGGGACGGCCTATGGCTACACCTTC,CASSGGTAYGYTF
14,TRBV15,NA,NA,TRBJ1-5,TGTGCCACCAGCTCGGACAGTTCAAATCAGCCCCAGCATTTT,CATSSDSSNQPQHF
16,TRBV11-3,TRBD1,NA,TRBJ2-2,TGTGCCAGCAGCCGGGTAGGACAGGGGAGGAACGGGGAGCTGTTTTTT,CASSRVGQGRNGELFF
15,TRBV27,NA,NA,TRBJ2-3,TGTGCCAGCAGTTTACAGGGGTATGGGGCAGATACGCAGTATTTT,CASSLQGYGADTQYF
12,TRBV7-2,NA,NA,TRBJ2-3,TGTGCCAGCAGCCCCATAGCAGATACGCAGTATTTT,CASSPIADTQYF
14,TRBV15,NA,once,TRBJ1-1,TGTGCCACCAGCAGAGACAGGGTCGACACTGAAGCTTTCTTT,CATSRDRVDTEAFF
16,TRBV28,TRBD2,once,TRBJ2-7,TGTGCCAGCAGCCCTGAGCGGTGGGGACTAGCATACGAGCAGTACTTC,CASSPERWGLAYEQYF
15,TRBV2,NA,NA,TRBJ2-1,TGTGCCAGCAGTGTCAACGGGGATCATGACAATGAGCAGTTCTTC,CASSVNGDHDNEQFF
15,TRBV27,TRBD1,few,TRBJ1-2,TGTGCCAGCAGTCCTCATCGGACAGGACGCGATGGCTACACCTTC,CASSPHRTGRDGYTF
14,TRBV30,TRBD1,few,TRBJ1-5,TGTGCCTGGAGTAGGAACAGGGGGGTTCAGCCCCAGCATTTT,CAWSRNRGVQPQHF
15,TRBV7-9,NA,NA,TRBJ2-2,TGTGCCAGCAGCCCGGCTAGCGTAAACACCGGGGAGCTGTTTTTT,CASSPASVNTGELFF
15,TRBV7-2,NA,NA,TRBJ1-2,TGTGCCAGCAGCATGATCGTTACGAGGGATGATGGCTACACCTTC,CASSMIVTRDDGYTF
15,TRBV27,TRBD1,once,TRBJ2-7,TGTGCCAGCAGTTTATCCTGGACAGGGGGCTACGAGCAGTACTTC,CASSLSWTGGYEQYF
12,TRBV7-6,NA,NA,TRBJ2-7,TGTGCCAGCAGCTTAGCGGGAGACGAGCAGTACTTC,CASSLAGDEQYF
16,TRBV2,NA,NA,TRBJ2-3,TGTGCCAGCACCCTTGAGGGGGGACTAATAGTGGATACGCAGTATTTT,CASTLEGGLIVDTQYF
12,TRBV30,TRBD1,NA,TRBJ1-4,TGTGCCTGTGGACAGGGCAATGAAAAACTGTTTTTT,CACGQGNEKLFF
15,TRBV29-1,NA,NA,TRBJ2-1,TGCAGCGTTGAAGCAAGTGACAGACAACTGAATGAGCAGTTCTTC,CSVEASDRQLNEQFF
13,TRBV7-9,NA,NA,TRBJ2-7,TGTGCCAGCAGCTTTGGCTCAGCCTACGAGCAGTACTTC,CASSFGSAYEQYF
15,TRBV6-5,NA,once,TRBJ1-2,TGTGCCAGCAGTTACGGCCTACAGGGCCACTATGGCTACACCTTC,CASSYGLQGHYGYTF
12,TRBV29-1,NA,NA,TRBJ2-7,TGCAGCGTTGAGAGCAGGTCCTACGAGCAGTACTTC,CSVESRSYEQYF
13,TRBV18,TRBD2,NA,TRBJ2-3,TGTGCCAGCTCACCGGGACTAGCGGGAGATTTGTATTTT,CASSPGLAGDLYF
16,TRBV27,NA,NA,TRBJ2-2,TGTGCCAGCAGTTTAAGAACAGGGAGCCACACCGGGGAGCTGTTTTTT,CASSLRTGSHTGELFF
16,TRBV7-5,NA,NA,TRBJ1-4,TGTGCCAGCAGCTTAGGGATCGGCAGGGAAGGGGAAAAACTGTTTTTT,CASSLGIGREGEKLFF
16,TRBV6-5,TRBD2,NA,TRBJ2-7,TGTGCCAGCAGTTACTCGAAACTAGCGGGCGTCTACGAGCAGTACTTC,CASSYSKLAGVYEQYF
13,TRBV6-5,TRBD1,NA,TRBJ1-1,TGTGCCAGCAGTTGGGACAGGAACACTGAAGCTTTCTTT,CASSWDRNTEAFF
14,TRBV30,NA,NA,TRBJ1-5,TGTGCCTGGAGTGTGGGACTTTGGAATCAGCCCCAGCATTTT,CAWSVGLWNQPQHF
16,TRBV7-2,TRBD1,NA,TRBJ1-1,TGTGCCAGCAGCCCAGGACAGGGGGGTATGAACACTGAAGCTTTCTTT,CASSPGQGGMNTEAFF
16,TRBV27,TRBD2,NA,TRBJ2-3,TGTGCCAGCAGTTTGGCGGGAGGGTATAGCACAGATACGCAGTATTTT,CASSLAGGYSTDTQYF
13,TRBV7-8,TRBD1,NA,TRBJ1-4,TGTGCCAGCAGCTTATCACAGGGGGAAAAACTGTTTTTT,CASSLSQGEKLFF
13,TRBV9,NA,NA,TRBJ2-2,TGTGCCAGCACCCATGGCAGTAAGGGGGAGCTGTTTTTT,CASTHGSKGELFF
17,TRBV7-9,TRBD1,NA,TRBJ2-6,TGTGCCAGCAGCCCGTTACAGGGGATCACTGGGGCCAACGTCCTGACTTTC,CASSPLQGITGANVLTF
15,TRBV19,TRBD2,NA,TRBJ2-3,TGTGCCAGTAGTATGTCCAGCGGGGGCACAGATACGCAGTATTTT,CASSMSSGGTDTQYF
16,TRBV15,TRBD1,NA,TRBJ2-1,TGTGCCACCAGCGCCGACCCCGGGACAGCCTCCAATGAGCAGTTCTTC,CATSADPGTASNEQFF
12,TRBV29-1,NA,NA,TRBJ2-7,TGCAGCTGTGGCACGGGGTCCTACGAGCAGTACTTC,CSCGTGSYEQYF
15,TRBV6-1,TRBD1,NA,TRBJ2-7,TGTGCCAGCTATTTCGGACAGGGCCACTCCTACGAGCAGTACTTC,CASYFGQGHSYEQYF
12,TRBV5-1,TRBD1,NA,TRBJ2-7,TGCGCCAGCAGCTTGGACAGGGGGGAGCAGTACTTC,CASSLDRGEQYF
14,TRBV12-5,NA,NA,TRBJ1-1,TGTGCTAGTGGTTTATCAGCGGCGGGGACTGAAGCTTTCTTT,CASGLSAAGTEAFF